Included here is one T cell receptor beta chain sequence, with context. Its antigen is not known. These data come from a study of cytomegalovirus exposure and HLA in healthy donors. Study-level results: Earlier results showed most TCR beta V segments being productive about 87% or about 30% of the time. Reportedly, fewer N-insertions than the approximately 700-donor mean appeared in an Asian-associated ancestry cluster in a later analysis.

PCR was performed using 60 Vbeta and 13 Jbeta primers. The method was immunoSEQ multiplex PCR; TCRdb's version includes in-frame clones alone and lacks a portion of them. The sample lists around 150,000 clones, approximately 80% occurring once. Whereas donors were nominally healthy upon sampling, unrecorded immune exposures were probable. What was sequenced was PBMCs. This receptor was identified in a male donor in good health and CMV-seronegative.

The CDR3 loop is CASSVQQGGGEKLFF. The CDR3 DNA reads as TGCGCCAGCAGCGTGCAACAGGGTGGGGGTGAAAAACTGTTTTTT. This chain connects TRBV5-1 to TRBJ1-4, with D perhaps matching TRBD1 (6 bases). The CDR3 spans 15 residues. CDR1 is SGHRS and CDR2 is YFSETQ in the germline V gene. Deletions cut 4 bases from V and 7 bases from J, with 17 bases between.